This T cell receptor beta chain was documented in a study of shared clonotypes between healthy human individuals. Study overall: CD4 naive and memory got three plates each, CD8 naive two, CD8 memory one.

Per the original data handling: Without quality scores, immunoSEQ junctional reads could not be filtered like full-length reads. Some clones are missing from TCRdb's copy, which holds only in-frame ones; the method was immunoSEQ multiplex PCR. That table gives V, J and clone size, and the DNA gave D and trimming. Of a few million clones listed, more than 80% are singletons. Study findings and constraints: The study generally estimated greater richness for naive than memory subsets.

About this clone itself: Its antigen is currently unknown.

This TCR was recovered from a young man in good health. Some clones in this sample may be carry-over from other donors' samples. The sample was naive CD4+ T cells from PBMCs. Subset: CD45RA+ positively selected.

The CDR3 protein is CATRGGTNEKLFF. CDR3 nucleotides: TGCGCCACCAGGGGGGGAACTAATGAAAAACTGTTTTTT. The genes are TRBV5-1 and TRBJ1-4; TRBD1 matches 7 bases. CDR3 size: 13 residues. Germline trimming cut 9 bases from V and 1 base from J; bases unmatched to any gene: 3. Germline CDR1 reads SGHRS; CDR2 reads YFSETQ.